This T cell receptor (beta chain) originates from a study of beta chain features in type 1 diabetes. Investigators reverse transcribed all isolated RNA, so they sequenced expressed TCRB transcripts. TCRdb keeps only in-frame clones here, not all; method: immunoSEQ multiplex PCR. The sample consists of 250,000 to 300,000 clones, under 8.5% of them appearing once. Every donor provided one heparinised blood draw, which averaged about 120 mL. Details on this clone: Its specificity is unknown.

CDR3 length: 17 residues. The trim removed 8 bases at V and 1 base at J, leaving 12 bases unmatched. Looked up from germline, CDR1 is SGHTA and CDR2 is FQGNSA. Overall study results and limits: Moderate yet significant TCRB CDR3 shortening was seen in Type 1 diabetes patients in all four CD4+ subsets.

This clonotype originated in a woman under 30 in good health. Sequenced sample: central memory CD4+ T cells from blood. This rearrangement joins TRBV7-2 to TRBJ2-4; 9 nucleotides line up with TRBD1. CDR3 bases: TGTGCCAGCCGTACAGGACAGGGGAAGGGGGCCAAAAACATTCAGTACTTC. The encoded protein is CASRTGQGKGAKNIQYF.